The 29 T cell receptor beta chains listed next were all sequenced from one sample in a study of control samples from healthy donors and cancer patients (dated by TCRdb to 2018 to 2021). The method behind the library was the immunoSEQ multiplex PCR assay. TCRdb provides this immuneACCESS table in a form limited to in-frame rearrangements. Some clones are lacking; in checked studies, under half of them reflect an unresolved V gene, and why the rest are absent is not known. For this sample there are about 110,000 clones; roughly 79% appear just once. Together, the top ten hold roughly 6.5% of the sample. Sequences were obtained from blood. All receptors come from a man aged 18 to 29 in good health.

The chain recombines TRBV5-1 with TRBJ2-1; D is undetermined. The V and J ends lost 5 bases and 4 bases respectively, with 16 bases between them. The CDR3 spans 15 residues. Germline CDR1 reads SGHRS; CDR2 reads YFSETQ. In nucleotides, the CDR3 is TGCGCCAGCAGACACCCTGAAATTAATTACAATGAGCAGTTCTTC. Its translation: CASRHPEINYNEQFF.

The chain employs TRBV5-1 and TRBJ1-1; D is ambiguous. This CDR3 is built from 14 residues. The V gene lost 0 bases and the J gene lost 10 bases, with 16 bases spanning the gap. Germline CDR1 reads SGHRS; CDR2 reads YFSETQ. The CDR3 sequence is CASSLEVFSSTAFF. In DNA, the CDR3 is TGCGCCAGCAGCTTGGAGGTTTTCTCTTCAACAGCTTTCTTT.

This clone was seen more than once but under ten times. CDR3 sequence (DNA): TGTGCCAGCAGTGGGGGGACGCGTAATTCACCCCTCCACTTT. It translates to CASSGGTRNSPLHF. This chain connects TRBV6-2 or TRBV6-3 to TRBJ1-6, with D possibly being TRBD1 (5 bases). With 5 bases removed from V and 6 bases from J, the gap between germline ends came to 11 bases. The germline V gene has CDR1 MNHEY and CDR2 SVGEGT. CDR3 length equals 14 residues.

This rearrangement joins TRBV7-9 to TRBJ2-5; D is possibly TRBD1 (6 bases). The CDR3 has 13 residues. V dropped 6 bases and J dropped 3 bases, with 11 bases sitting between them. CDR1 and CDR2 (germline): SEHNR, FQNEAQ (reference sequence). This CDR3 is CASSTYREETQYF. Here the CDR3 DNA reads TGTGCCAGCAGTACTTACAGGGAAGAGACCCAGTACTTC.

The genes are TRBV27 and TRBJ2-7; 13 positions match TRBD2. The germline V gene has CDR1 MNHEY and CDR2 SMNVEV (reference sequence). V lost 8 bases, J lost 1 base, and 5 bases stayed unmatched. This CDR3 region has 15 residues. The CDR3 sequence: CASWRTSGGSYEQYF. In DNA, the CDR3 is TGTGCCAGCTGGCGGACTAGCGGGGGATCCTACGAGCAGTACTTC.

The chain carries TRBV6-2 or TRBV6-3 and TRBJ1-5, with TRBD1 matching over 7 bases. CDR1 MNHEY and CDR2 SVGEGT come from the germline V gene. This CDR3 is 16 amino acids long. J lost 7 bases, V lost 0 bases, and 9 bases had no gene match. The CDR3 loop reads CASSYSLTGRTQPQHF. DNA for the CDR3: TGTGCCAGCAGTTACTCGTTGACAGGGAGGACCCAGCCCCAGCATTTT.

The V and J genes are TRBV5-4 and TRBJ2-7, with a tentative D call TRBD1 (5 bases). This CDR3 region has 13 residues. Looked up from germline, CDR1 is SGHNT and CDR2 is YYREEE (reference sequence). The V end lost 4 bases, the J end lost 2 bases, and 10 bases lay between the germline ends. The CDR3 region is CASSPDRTYEQYV. DNA for the CDR3: TGTGCCAGCAGCCCAGACAGAACCTACGAGCAGTACGTC.

The CDR3 loop reads CASSLSVSAKNIQYF. As DNA, the CDR3 is TGTGCCAGCAGTTTATCGGTGTCCGCCAAAAACATTCAGTACTTC. The chain links TRBV27 to TRBJ2-4; D uncertain. This CDR3 has 15 residues. V lost 0 bases to trimming and J lost 1 base, with 7 bases between them. Germline V lookup: CDR1 MNHEY, CDR2 SMNVEV (reference sequence).

This rearrangement joins TRBV11-2 to TRBJ1-2; D uncertain. Germline V lookup: CDR1 SGHAT, CDR2 FQNNGV. The V gene lost 6 bases and the J gene lost 0 bases, with 11 bases spanning the gap. This CDR3 comprises 14 residues. CDR3 DNA: TGTGCCAGCAGAAGGACCGATACTAACTATGGCTACACCTTC. Translation: CASRRTDTNYGYTF.

This clone was detected only once. The chain is built from TRBV5-1 and TRBJ1-1; D unresolved. The CDR3 is made up of 14 amino acids. The germline V gene encodes CDR1 SGHRS and CDR2 YFSETQ. The V end was cut by 1 base, the J end by 5 bases, with 12 bases between. This CDR3 reads CASSLNSIPTEAFF. The DNA for the CDR3 is TGCGCCAGCAGCTTGAACTCGATTCCTACTGAAGCTTTCTTT.

The J gene is TRBJ2-1, the V gene TRBV28, with 12 bases fitting TRBD1. The length of the CDR3 is 15 residues. The trim removed 4 bases at V and 7 bases at J, leaving 5 bases unmatched. Germline V gene data show CDR1 as MDHEN and CDR2 as SYDVKM. The CDR3 is CASSSPGQGANEQFF. The DNA for the CDR3 is TGTGCCAGCAGTTCACCGGGACAGGGGGCTAATGAGCAGTTCTTC.

CDR3 DNA sequence: TGTGCCAGCAGTTTAGCGGGGGGGGACACCGGGGAGCTGTTTTTT. Encoded protein: CASSLAGGDTGELFF. This chain uses TRBV27 with TRBJ2-2, with TRBD2 identical over 9 bases. Germline V gene sequence: CDR1 MNHEY, CDR2 SMNVEV (reference sequence). The CDR3 has 15 residues. The V segment lost 2 bases and the J segment 3 bases; nucleotides outside the gene matches: 1.

The gene calls are TRBV7-8 and TRBJ1-2; D is unclear. V gave up 2 bases and J gave up 6 bases, with 10 bases separating them. The length of the CDR3 is 13 residues. CDR1 is SGHVS, CDR2 FQNEAQ, per germline. Here the CDR3 DNA reads TGTGCCAGCAGCTTAAAAGGCTGGGATGGCTACACCTTC. This sequence encodes CASSLKGWDGYTF.

V usage is TRBV5-1 and J usage is TRBJ2-3, with D possibly matching TRBD2 (7 bases). This CDR3 is 15 amino acids long. Trimming left V 5 bases short and J 4 bases short, with 17 bases between. Germline V gene sequence: CDR1 SGHRS, CDR2 YFSETQ. As DNA, the CDR3 is TGCGCCAGCAGTTGGTCTCCGGGGGGCGCAGATACGCAGTATTTT. Protein sequence: CASSWSPGGADTQYF.

The V call is TRBV18, the J call TRBJ1-6; D might be TRBD1 (5 bases). Germline V CDR1 and CDR2: KGHSH, LQKENI. The ends were cut back, 0 bases at V and 8 bases at J, with 11 bases in the middle. CDR3 size: 15 residues. The CDR3 loop is CASSPPQGGDSPLHF. Here the CDR3 DNA reads TGTGCCAGCTCACCACCCCAGGGTGGGGATTCACCCCTCCACTTT.

As for this clone: Other DNA sequences in this specimen translate into the identical CDR3. The chain has TRBV20-1 and TRBJ1-3; the match to TRBD1 covers 7 bases. The germline V gene encodes CDR1 DFQATT and CDR2 SNEGSKA (reference sequence). The CDR3 extends over 11 amino acids. The ends lost 6 bases at V and 8 bases at J; junction bases unmatched: 4. The CDR3, as DNA: TGCAGTGCCCCCAGGGGGGACACCATATATTTT. Protein: CSAPRGDTIYF.

The chain couples TRBV9 to TRBJ2-1; D unresolved. The CDR3 spans 15 residues. Germline V gene data show CDR1 as SGDLS and CDR2 as YYNGEE. V was cut by 0 bases and J by 0 bases, with 7 bases left in between. CDR3 sequence (DNA): TGTGCCAGCAGCGTAGAAGGTCTCTCCTACAATGAGCAGTTCTTC. Residues: CASSVEGLSYNEQFF.

The chain employs TRBV19 and TRBJ1-1; tentative D call: TRBD1 (5 bases). V lost 3 bases, J lost 2 bases, and 10 bases lay in between. CDR1 is LNHDA, CDR2 SQIVND, per germline (reference sequence). The CDR3 length is 14 residues. CDR3 sequence: CASSMWGYNTEAFF. CDR3 DNA: TGTGCCAGTAGTATGTGGGGGTACAACACTGAAGCTTTCTTT. Together with reference TRBV19 and TRBJ1-1, the CDR3 gives the full variable domain: DGGITQSPKYLFRKEGQNVTLSCEQNLNHDAMYWYRQDPGQGLRLIYYSQIVNDFQKGDIAEGYSVSREKKESFPLTVTSAQKNPTAFYLCASSMWGYNTEAFFGQGTRLTVV.

The J gene is TRBJ1-2, the V gene TRBV19; tentative D call: TRBD1 (5 bases). The CDR3 runs 16 residues. The ends were cut back, 7 bases at V and 0 bases at J, with 18 bases in the middle. Germline CDR1 and CDR2: LNHDA and SQIVND (reference sequence). The CDR3 DNA is TGTGCCAGTACCAACCCGGGGCAGGGAGCTAACTATGGCTACACCTTC. Translation: CASTNPGQGANYGYTF.

The V call is TRBV10-3, the J call TRBJ2-1; 9 bases agree with TRBD2. Trimming removed 3 bases from V and 8 bases from J; junction bases left unmatched: 8. CDR1 is ENHRY, CDR2 SYGVKD, per germline. This CDR3 contains 15 residues. The CDR3 region is CAISEGSGGRDEQFF. The CDR3 DNA reads as TGTGCCATCAGTGAAGGAAGCGGGGGGCGGGATGAGCAGTTCTTC.

J is TRBJ1-4 and V is TRBV7-8, with 8 positions matching TRBD1. This CDR3 is built from 17 residues. Germline CDR1 is SGHVS and CDR2 is FQNEAQ. Trimming at V came to 3 bases and at J to 0 bases, leaving 6 bases not matched to a gene. CDR3 residues: CASSLRDRQATNEKLFF. The CDR3 nucleotides read TGTGCCAGCAGCTTGAGGGACAGGCAAGCAACTAATGAAAAACTGTTTTTT. The complete variable domain, with remaining parts taken from reference TRBV7-8 and TRBJ1-4, reads GAGVSQSPRYKVAKRGQDVALRCDPISGHVSLFWYQQALGQGPEFLTYFQNEAQLDKSGLPSDRFFAERPEGSVSTLKIQRTQQEDSAVYLCASSLRDRQATNEKLFFGSGTQLSVL.

CDR3 amino acids: CASSSQGGTALNQPQHF. The CDR3 coding sequence is TGTGCCAGCAGTTCACAGGGAGGGACAGCACTAAATCAGCCCCAGCATTTT. This sequence joins TRBV27 and TRBJ1-5; the match to TRBD1 covers 7 bases. Germline V lookup: CDR1 MNHEY, CDR2 SMNVEV (reference sequence). V lost 4 bases, J lost 4 bases, and 13 bases stayed unmatched. The CDR3 covers 17 residues.

This sequence joins TRBV7-9 and TRBJ2-5; 7 positions agree with TRBD2. The CDR3 extends over 15 amino acids. Germline values: CDR1 SEHNR, CDR2 FQNEAQ (reference sequence). J was trimmed by 0 bases and V by 5 bases; bases with no gene match: 6. CDR3 amino acids: CASSAYGGYQETQYF. CDR3 DNA sequence: TGTGCCAGCAGCGCTTACGGGGGGTACCAAGAGACCCAGTACTTC.

The chain is built from TRBV6-2 or TRBV6-3 and TRBJ1-5; D gene ambiguous. V was pared by 4 bases and J by 9 bases, with 10 bases between. Germline V gene lookup returns CDR1 MNHEY and CDR2 SVGEGT. The CDR3 extends over 12 amino acids. This CDR3 reads CASSLFLGPQHF. CDR3 coding DNA: TGTGCCAGCAGTTTGTTCCTCGGGCCCCAGCATTTT.

V usage is TRBV2 and J usage is TRBJ2-7, with D perhaps matching TRBD1 or TRBD2 (5 bases each). The V and J ends lost 7 bases and 7 bases respectively, with 14 bases between them. Germline V gene sequence: CDR1 SNHLY, CDR2 FYNNEI. The length of the CDR3 is 12 residues. CDR3 region: CASNVAGREQYF. The CDR3 region has the DNA TGTGCCAGCAATGTGGCAGGGAGAGAGCAGTACTTC.

The chain employs TRBV7-6 and TRBJ2-2, with a possible D match to TRBD1 (5 bases). There are 13 residues in the CDR3. CDR1 is SGHVS and CDR2 is FNYEAQ in the germline V gene. The V end was cut by 1 base, the J end by 5 bases, with 5 bases between. CDR3 region: CASSLGQTGELFF. CDR3 DNA: TGTGCCAGCAGCTTAGGACAGACCGGGGAGCTGTTTTTT.

This clone has only a few counts. The chain employs TRBV27 and TRBJ1-2, with a tentative D call TRBD1 (5 bases). In germline, CDR1 is MNHEY, CDR2 SMNVEV (reference sequence). The CDR3 spans 14 residues. The ends were cut back, 4 bases at V and 8 bases at J, with 17 bases in the middle. Here the CDR3 reads CASSSGGGGRGYTF. In nucleotides, the CDR3 is TGTGCCAGCAGTTCCGGGGGGGGAGGCCGGGGCTACACCTTC.

In DNA, the CDR3 is TGTGCCAGCAGCCCTCCGGGACTAGCGGGGAGTCGAACCGGGGAGCTGTTTTTT. This encodes CASSPPGLAGSRTGELFF. The genes are TRBV7-2 and TRBJ2-2; 13 nucleotides line up with TRBD2. The ends lost 5 bases at V and 5 bases at J; junction bases unmatched: 11. CDR3 length equals 18 residues. Germline V gene sequence: CDR1 SGHTA, CDR2 FQGNSA.

The V and J genes are TRBV6-6 and TRBJ2-2; D not resolved. Trimming left V 5 bases short and J 3 bases short, with 4 bases between. This CDR3 has 12 residues. Germline loops: CDR1 MNHNY, CDR2 SVGAGI (reference sequence). The CDR3 region is CASSIDTGELFF. The CDR3 nucleotides read TGTGCCAGCAGTATTGACACCGGGGAGCTGTTTTTT.